The present entry profiles one TCR beta chain with its context. No cognate antigen has been identified for it. Per-nucleotide qualities are absent, and no much larger clonotype sits a single base away. CDR1 SGHRS and CDR2 YFSETQ were looked up in the germline V gene. Counted from cysteine to phenylalanine, this CDR3 has 14 amino acids. Only CDR3 DNA is held: 42 bases, read in frame from base 1. V lost 2 bases and J lost 3 bases; the stretch between them is 12 bases long. The immunoSEQ Assay, a bias-controlled multiplex PCR, was used to amplify TCRbeta CDR3 regions from genomic DNA. In the original analysis: Within the assay, amplification of reference gene primers was used to estimate how many nucleated cells each sample contained. To quantify the absolute abundance of each unique TCRbeta CDR3 rearrangement, sequence reads were collapsed and filtered. For each sample, productive Simpson clonality was calculated by taking the square root of Simpson's diversity index across productive rearrangements. This immuneACCESS table, as held by TCRdb, lists in-frame sequences with V and J called but not all clones. Of the missing ones, under half trace to an unresolved V gene in checked studies; the others have no known cause. That table furnishes V, J and clone size, whereas the DNA furnished D and trimming. The sample table shows around 310,000 clones, and almost 90% are seen once. The top ten clones comprise 0.95% to 1.3% of the sample.

The sample comes from a study of blood T cell repertoires in COVID-19 (dated by TCRdb to about 2020). Study-level background: The collaborator samples originated in the United States, Italy and Spain and spanned the acute and convalescent phases of COVID-19. Where HLA class I and class II types were available, the types were taken from metadata supplied by the sample provider, not from assay-based typing. The samples were drawn from the first 160 participants of the ongoing ImmuneRACE study and from some 1,300 subjects provided by 6 global collaborators. The prospective study material was composed of cDNA or gDNA derived from T cells, B-cell-depleted T cells, or PBMCs. The sample metadata nearly always contained a de-identified subject ID, COVID-19 status, age in years and sex. A freely available public database, intended as a resource for researchers studying the immune response to SARS-CoV-2, is where the repertoires were released. Deeply sampled blood TCRbeta repertoires from subjects exposed to, actively infected with, or recovered from COVID-19 were included in the dataset. General findings and caveats noted by the study authors: Clinical and demographic metadata were provided uncurated, with the amount varying by source and participant.

One collaborating source in Seattle enrolled patients while the patients were actively infected and followed the patients over time throughout the course of disease. Each collaborating institution followed its own protocols to collect whole blood in K2EDTA tubes. Collaborator samples were shipped for TCRbeta analysis as frozen whole blood, isolated PBMCs, or DNA extracted from either sample type. The rearrangement joined TRBV5-1 to TRBJ2-7; matching of 6 bases hints at TRBD2 as the D gene. The TCR was taken from a woman aged 35 to 49 with COVID-19, enrolled during active disease. Sequenced material: peripheral blood. At the DNA level, the sequence is TGCGCCAGCAGCTTAGGCGGGAATTTCTACGAGCAGTACTTC. Its protein reads: CASSLGGNFYEQYF. With the rest looked up from the reference TRBV5-1 and TRBJ2-7 genes rather than sequenced, the full variable domain is KAGVTQTPRYLIKTRGQQVTLSCSPISGHRSVSWYQQTPGQGLQFLFEYFSETQRNKGNFPGRFSGRQFSNSRSEMNVSTLELGDSALYLCASSLGGNFYEQYFGPGTRLTVT.